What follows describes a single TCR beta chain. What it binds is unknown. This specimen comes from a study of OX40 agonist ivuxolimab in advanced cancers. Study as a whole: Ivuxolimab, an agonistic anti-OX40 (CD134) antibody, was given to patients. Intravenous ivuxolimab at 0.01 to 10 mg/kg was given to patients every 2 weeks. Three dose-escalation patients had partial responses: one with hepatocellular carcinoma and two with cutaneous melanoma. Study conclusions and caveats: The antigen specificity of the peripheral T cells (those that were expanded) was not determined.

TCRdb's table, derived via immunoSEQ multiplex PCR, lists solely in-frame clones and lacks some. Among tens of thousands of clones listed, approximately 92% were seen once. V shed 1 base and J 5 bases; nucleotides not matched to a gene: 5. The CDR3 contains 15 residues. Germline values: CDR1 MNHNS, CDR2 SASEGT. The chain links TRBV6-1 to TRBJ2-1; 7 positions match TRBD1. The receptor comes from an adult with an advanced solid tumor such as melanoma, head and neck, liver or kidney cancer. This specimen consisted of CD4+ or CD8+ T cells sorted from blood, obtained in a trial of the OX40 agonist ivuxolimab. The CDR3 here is CASSEGTGANNEQFF. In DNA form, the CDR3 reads TGTGCCAGCAGTGAAGGCACAGGGGCAAACAATGAGCAGTTCTTC.